The 6 T cell receptor beta chains below come from one sample, sequenced in a study of T cells in Graves' hyperthyroidism and ophthalmopathy (dated by TCRdb to about 2019). The library was obtained by multiplex PCR. The sequencing machine was an Illumina HiSeq 2000. The TCR beta CDR3 regions were amplified from the RNA transcripts. The first round of RT-PCR for the TCR CDR3 was performed with the HTBI primer set and the Qiagen OneStep RT-PCR kit. The raw public reads went through TCRdb reprocessing: fastp at Q25, MiXCR clone calling, in-frame beta chains kept. Here each entry gathers all rows of one CDR3 protein and keeps the most common genes and DNA. Recorded for this sample are over 350,000 distinct CDR3 sequences; over 12% of them occurred a single time. The ten largest clones capture less than 15% of the sample. The sequencing input was blood. The receptors here all came from a man younger than 35 with Graves' ophthalmopathy.

This clonotype was found many times. Here the CDR3 reads CASSDRISYEQYF. In DNA form, the CDR3 reads TGTGCCAGCAGTGACAGGATTTCCTACGAGCAGTACTTC. The chain combines TRBV2 with TRBJ2-7; D not resolved. Trimming pared 3 bases from V and 1 base from J, leaving 7 bases between. Germline values: CDR1 SNHLY, CDR2 FYNNEI. The CDR3 contains 13 residues.

This clonotype has at least ten counts. The CDR3 DNA sequence: TGTGCCAGCAGTTACTTGGAAACCGGGACCGATTACTACGAGCAGTACTTC. It encodes CASSYLETGTDYYEQYF. V and J are TRBV6-2 or TRBV6-3 and TRBJ2-7; the D call may be TRBD1 or TRBD2 (5 bases each). CDR3 length equals 17 residues. CDR1 MNHEY and CDR2 SVGEGT come from the germline V gene. The V and J ends lost 1 base and 3 bases respectively, with 19 bases between them.

Notes on this clonotype: A much larger clone sits a single nucleotide away, making a read error possible. This chain uses TRBV30 with TRBJ2-3; 11 bases agree with TRBD1. This CDR3 comprises 15 residues. CDR1 GTSNPN and CDR2 SVGIG come from the germline V gene (reference sequence). The CDR3 region has the DNA TGTGTCTGGAGTGCTGGACAGGGGGCAGGGGATACGCAGTATTTT. This gives the protein CVWSAGQGAGDTQYF.

The CDR3 is CASSPEDEQYF. The CDR3 nucleotides are TGTGCCAGCAGTCCCGAAGACGAGCAGTACTTC. This rearrangement joins TRBV6-1 to TRBJ2-7; D ambiguous. Germline lookup yields CDR1 MNHNS and CDR2 SASEGT. V lost 5 bases to trimming and J lost 5 bases, with 7 bases between them. The CDR3 has 11 amino acids.

This clonotype was picked up many times. The chain couples TRBV20-1 to TRBJ2-7; D is perhaps TRBD2 (6 bases). V lost 3 bases and J 0 bases, leaving 15 bases between the germline ends. This CDR3 has 15 residues. Germline V gene lookup returns CDR1 DFQATT and CDR2 SNEGSKA (reference sequence). The CDR3, as DNA: TGCAGTGCTAGTATTGCCGGGAGTTCCTCCTACGAGCAGTACTTC. Encoded protein: CSASIAGSSSYEQYF.

V gene TRBV12-5 combines with J gene TRBJ2-6; 7 bases agree with TRBD1. The CDR3 extends over 19 amino acids. Per germline, CDR1 LGHNT and CDR2 FRNRAP. The V segment lost 0 bases and the J segment 3 bases; nucleotides outside the gene matches: 11. The CDR3 nucleotides are TGTGCTAGTGGTTTGGTAAAGGGGGCAGGGGCGTATGGGGCCAACGTCCTGACTTTC. Residues: CASGLVKGAGAYGANVLTF.